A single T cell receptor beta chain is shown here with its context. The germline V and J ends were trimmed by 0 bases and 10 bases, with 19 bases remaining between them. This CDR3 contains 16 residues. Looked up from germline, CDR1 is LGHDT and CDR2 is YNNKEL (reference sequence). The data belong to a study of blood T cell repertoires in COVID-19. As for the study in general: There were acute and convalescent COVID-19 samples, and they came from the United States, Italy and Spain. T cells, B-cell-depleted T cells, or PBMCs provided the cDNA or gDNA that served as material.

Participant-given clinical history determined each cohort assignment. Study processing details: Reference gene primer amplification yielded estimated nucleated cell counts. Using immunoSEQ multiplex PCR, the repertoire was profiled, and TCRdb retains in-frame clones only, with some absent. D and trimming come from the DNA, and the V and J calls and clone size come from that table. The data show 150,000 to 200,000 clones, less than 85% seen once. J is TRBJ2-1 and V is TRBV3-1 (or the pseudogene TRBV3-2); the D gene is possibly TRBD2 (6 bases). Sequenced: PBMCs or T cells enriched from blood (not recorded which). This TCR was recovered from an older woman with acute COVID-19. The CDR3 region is CASSQDLAAGPGEQFF. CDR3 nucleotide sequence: TGTGCCAGCAGCCAAGATCTTGCAGCGGGCCCGGGGGAGCAGTTCTTC.